This T cell receptor (beta chain) was obtained from a study of blood T cell repertoires in COVID-19. At the level of the study: Italy, Spain and the United States were the sources of the convalescent and acute COVID-19 samples. In each case, the material was cDNA or gDNA derived from T cells, B-cell-depleted T cells, or PBMCs.

CDR3 length: 14 amino acids. With 2 bases removed from V and 2 bases from J, the gap between germline ends came to 9 bases. The germline gives CDR1 MGHDK, CDR2 SYGVNS. This clone was detected a few times. In the original workflow: Estimates of nucleated cell counts were drawn from the amplification of reference gene primers. The table came from immunoSEQ multiplex PCR; TCRdb's copy has only in-frame clones and leaves some out. V and J calls and clone size come straight from that table; D and trimming were deduced from the DNA. Of 140,000 to 150,000 clones listed, about 90% are singletons. Participant-given clinical history determined each cohort assignment.

The receptor was derived from a woman in her thirties or forties who had been exposed to COVID-19. The chain is built from TRBV25-1 and TRBJ1-1; D remains ambiguous. Sequencing used PBMCs or T cells enriched from blood (not recorded which). The CDR3 DNA reads as TGTGCCAGCAGTGAAGGGCACCGCAACACTGAAGCTTTCTTT. Its protein product is CASSEGHRNTEAFF. The entire variable domain, with the rest obtained from reference TRBV25-1 and TRBJ1-1, is as follows: EADIYQTPRYLVIGTGKKITLECSQTMGHDKMYWYQQDPGMELHLIHYSYGVNSTEKGDLSSESTVSRIRTEHFPLTLESARPSHTSQYLCASSEGHRNTEAFFGQGTRLTVV.